The 7 T cell receptor beta chains reported below all come from one sample, sequenced in a study of control samples from healthy donors and cancer patients. Using immunoSEQ multiplex PCR, the repertoire was profiled, and TCRdb retains in-frame clones only, with some absent. The sample holds under 65,000 clones, 85% to 95% seen once. Sequencing was done on a sample of PBMCs. These receptors originate from a man aged 25-45 years with colorectal cancer.

This clone was picked up one time. This chain joins TRBV20-1 and TRBJ2-4; 13 positions match TRBD2. The length of the CDR3 is 16 residues. CDR1 DFQATT and CDR2 SNEGSKA come from the germline V gene (reference sequence). V trimming: 3 bases; J trimming: 3 bases; junction bases outside the gene matches: 5. The CDR3 loop is CSASWTSGGHKNIQYF. The CDR3 nucleotides are TGCAGTGCTAGTTGGACTAGCGGGGGCCACAAAAACATTCAGTACTTC.

The V call is TRBV5-4, the J call TRBJ2-7; 8 nucleotides match TRBD2. Germline loops: CDR1 SGHNT, CDR2 YYREEE (reference sequence). V was pared by 4 bases and J by 2 bases, with 8 bases of the junction left unmatched. The CDR3 length is 15 residues. The CDR3 DNA is TGTGCCAGCAGCCCCCGGGGGGGCAGAACCTACGAGCAGTACTTC. This codes for CASSPRGGRTYEQYF.

The chain links TRBV14 to TRBJ1-1, with D uncertain. This CDR3 is built from 10 residues. The V gene's germline CDR1 is SGHDN and CDR2 FVKESK. With 10 bases removed from V and 7 bases from J, the gap between germline ends came to 10 bases. This CDR3 is CATDVCEAFF. CDR3 in DNA: TGTGCCACCGACGTGTGTGAAGCTTTCTTT.

The chain joins TRBV6-1 to TRBJ2-3; no firm D call. Germline CDR1 is MNHNS and CDR2 is SASEGT. The CDR3 covers 16 residues. The ends were cut back, 0 bases at V and 2 bases at J, with 12 bases in the middle. CDR3 sequence: CASSEAQPKTTDTQYF. The CDR3 region has the DNA TGTGCCAGCAGTGAAGCGCAACCCAAGACCACAGATACGCAGTATTTT.

Comments on this clone: Compared with germline, one end of the junction differs, possibly owing to a read error. The CDR3 region is CASSYPTGPHF. CDR3 DNA sequence: TGTGCCAGCAGTTACCCCACCGGACCCCATTTT. The rearrangement uses TRBV6-2 or TRBV6-3 and TRBJ2-3, with unresolved D. CDR3 size: 11 residues. The germline V gene has CDR1 MNHEY and CDR2 SVGEGT.

The genes are TRBV4-1 and TRBJ2-7, with D unresolved. Trimming left V 5 bases short and J 0 bases short, with 8 bases between. Germline V CDR1 and CDR2: MGHRA, YSYEKL. CDR3 length equals 13 residues. DNA of the CDR3: TGCGCCAGCAGCGGTGACGGCTCCTACGAGCAGTACTTC. Its protein is CASSGDGSYEQYF.

This rearrangement joins TRBV2 to TRBJ2-5; 10 bases agree with TRBD1. Germline V gives CDR1 SNHLY, CDR2 FYNNEI. The CDR3 covers 15 residues. Losses at the gene ends were 5 bases for V and 3 bases for J; bases not matched to a gene: 6. The chain's CDR3 is CASSPDRGREETQYF. Written as DNA, the CDR3 is TGTGCCAGCAGTCCGGACAGGGGGAGAGAAGAGACCCAGTACTTC.